These 2 T cell receptor beta chains share one sample of origin, sequenced in a study of cytomegalovirus exposure and HLA in healthy donors. PCR primers comprised 60 Vbeta and 13 Jbeta primers. The repertoire was sequenced with immunoSEQ multiplex PCR; TCRdb's copy has only in-frame clones and lacks some. In the table there are 200,000 to 250,000 clones, about 78% of which are singletons. The sample comprised PBMCs. Receptors were obtained from a male donor in good health and CMV-seronegative.

This chain joins TRBV6-6 and TRBJ2-7; D may be TRBD2 (5 bases). This CDR3 spans 12 amino acids. V lost 7 bases, J lost 10 bases, and 17 bases lay in between. Germline lookup yields CDR1 MNHNY and CDR2 SVGAGI (reference sequence). The CDR3, as DNA: TGTGCCAGCAAGAGTGACGATCGGGGACAGTACTTC. Translation gives CASKSDDRGQYF.

This sequence joins TRBV7-3 and TRBJ2-1, with D possibly TRBD1 on 5 matching bases. V was pared by 1 base and J by 4 bases, with 11 bases between. Per the germline V gene, CDR1 is SGHTA and CDR2 is FQGTGA. The CDR3 length is 15 residues. The CDR3 nucleotides read TGTGCCAGCAGCTTAAGTACAGGACCTTACAATGAGCAGTTCTTC. As protein: CASSLSTGPYNEQFF.